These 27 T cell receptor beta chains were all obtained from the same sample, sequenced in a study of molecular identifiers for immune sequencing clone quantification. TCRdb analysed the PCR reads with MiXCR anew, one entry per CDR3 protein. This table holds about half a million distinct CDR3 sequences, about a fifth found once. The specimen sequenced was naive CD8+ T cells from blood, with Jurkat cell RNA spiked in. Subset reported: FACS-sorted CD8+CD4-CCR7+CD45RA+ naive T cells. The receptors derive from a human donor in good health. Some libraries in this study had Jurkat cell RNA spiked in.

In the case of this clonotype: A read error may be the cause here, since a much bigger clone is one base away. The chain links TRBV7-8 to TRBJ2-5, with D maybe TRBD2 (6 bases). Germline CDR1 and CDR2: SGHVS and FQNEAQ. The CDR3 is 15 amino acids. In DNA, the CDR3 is TGTGCCAGGAGCTGGCCGGGACTTCACCAAGAGACCCAGTACTTC. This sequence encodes CARSWPGLHQETQYF.

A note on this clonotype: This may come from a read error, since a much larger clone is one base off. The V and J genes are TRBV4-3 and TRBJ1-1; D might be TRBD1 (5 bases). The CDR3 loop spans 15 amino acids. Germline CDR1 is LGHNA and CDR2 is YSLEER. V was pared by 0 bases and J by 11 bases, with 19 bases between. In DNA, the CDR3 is TGCGCCAGCAGCCAAGATCCTTCGGCAGGGATGTGGGCTTTCTTT. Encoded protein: CASSQDPSAGMWAFF.

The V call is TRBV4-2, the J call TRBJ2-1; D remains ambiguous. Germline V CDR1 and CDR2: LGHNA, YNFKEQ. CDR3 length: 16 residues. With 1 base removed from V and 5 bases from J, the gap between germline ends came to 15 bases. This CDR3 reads CASSQGTRSSNNEQFF. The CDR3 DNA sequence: TGTGCCAGCAGCCAAGGCACTCGCTCCTCTAACAATGAGCAGTTCTTC.

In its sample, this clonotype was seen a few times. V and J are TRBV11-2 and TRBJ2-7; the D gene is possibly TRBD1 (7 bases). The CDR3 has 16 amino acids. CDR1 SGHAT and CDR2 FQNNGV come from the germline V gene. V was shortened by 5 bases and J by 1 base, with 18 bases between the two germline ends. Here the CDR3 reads CASSRWGDSLSYEQYF. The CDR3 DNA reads TGTGCCAGCAGCCGGTGGGGGGACAGCTTGTCCTACGAGCAGTACTTC.

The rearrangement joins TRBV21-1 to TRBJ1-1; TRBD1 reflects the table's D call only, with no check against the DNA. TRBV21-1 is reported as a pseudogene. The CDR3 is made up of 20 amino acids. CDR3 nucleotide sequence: TGTGCCAGCATCCAAAGAGCGATCCGCAGGGCAACTAATCTGAACACTGAAGCTTTCTTT. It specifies CASIQRAIRRATNLNTEAFF.

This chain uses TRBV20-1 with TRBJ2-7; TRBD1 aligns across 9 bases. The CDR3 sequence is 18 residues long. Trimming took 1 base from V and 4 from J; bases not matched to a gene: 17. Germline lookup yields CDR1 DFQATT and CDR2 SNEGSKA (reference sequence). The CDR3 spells CSARGLGGRDRDTYEQYF. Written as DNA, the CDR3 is TGCAGTGCTAGAGGTTTAGGCGGCCGGGACAGGGATACATACGAGCAGTACTTC.

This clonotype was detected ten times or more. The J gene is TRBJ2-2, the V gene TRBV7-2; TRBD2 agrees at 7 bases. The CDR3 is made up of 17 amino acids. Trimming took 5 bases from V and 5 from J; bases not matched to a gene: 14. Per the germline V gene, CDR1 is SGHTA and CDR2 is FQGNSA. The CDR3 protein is CASSPLDRGGGTGELFF. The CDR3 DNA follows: TGTGCCAGCAGCCCCCTCGATCGTGGGGGGGGGACCGGGGAGCTGTTTTTT.

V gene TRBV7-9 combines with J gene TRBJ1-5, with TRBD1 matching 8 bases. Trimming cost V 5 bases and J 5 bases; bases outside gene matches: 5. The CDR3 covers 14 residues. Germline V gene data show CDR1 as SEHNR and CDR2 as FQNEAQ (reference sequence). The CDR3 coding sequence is TGTGCCAGCAGCACCGGACAGGGACATCAGCCCCAGCATTTT. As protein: CASSTGQGHQPQHF.

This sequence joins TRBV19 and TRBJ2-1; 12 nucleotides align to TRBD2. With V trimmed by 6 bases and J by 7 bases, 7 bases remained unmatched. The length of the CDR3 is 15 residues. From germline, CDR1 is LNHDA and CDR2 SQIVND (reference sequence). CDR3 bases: TGTGCCAGTAGCCCGGCTAGCGGGAGGGCTAATGAGCAGTTCTTC. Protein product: CASSPASGRANEQFF.

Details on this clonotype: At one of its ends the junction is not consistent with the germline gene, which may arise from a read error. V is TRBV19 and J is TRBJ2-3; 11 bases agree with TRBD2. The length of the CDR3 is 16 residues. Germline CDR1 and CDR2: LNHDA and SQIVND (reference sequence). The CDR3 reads CASSILAGGNTDAQYF. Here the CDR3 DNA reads TGTGCCAGTAGTATACTAGCGGGGGGAAACACAGATGCGCAGTATTTT.

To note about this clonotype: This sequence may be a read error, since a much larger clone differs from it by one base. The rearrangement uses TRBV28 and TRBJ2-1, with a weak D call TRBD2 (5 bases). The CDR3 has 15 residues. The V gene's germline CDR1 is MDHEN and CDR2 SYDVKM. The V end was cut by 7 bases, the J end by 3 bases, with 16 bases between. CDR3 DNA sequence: TGTGCCAGCAACCCCCTAACCGGAGGCTACAATGAGCAGTTCTTC. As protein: CASNPLTGGYNEQFF.

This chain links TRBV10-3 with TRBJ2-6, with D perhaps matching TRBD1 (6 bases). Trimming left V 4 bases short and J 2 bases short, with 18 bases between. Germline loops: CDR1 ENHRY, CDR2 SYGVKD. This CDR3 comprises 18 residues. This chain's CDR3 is CAISALDSLVTGANVLTF. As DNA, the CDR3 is TGTGCCATCAGTGCCTTGGACAGTCTAGTAACTGGGGCCAACGTCCTGACTTTC.

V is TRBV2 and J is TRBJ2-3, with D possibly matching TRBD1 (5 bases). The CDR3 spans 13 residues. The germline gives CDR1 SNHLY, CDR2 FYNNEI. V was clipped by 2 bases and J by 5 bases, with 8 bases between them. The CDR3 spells CASSETREDTQYF. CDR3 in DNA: TGTGCCAGCAGTGAAACCAGGGAAGATACGCAGTATTTT.

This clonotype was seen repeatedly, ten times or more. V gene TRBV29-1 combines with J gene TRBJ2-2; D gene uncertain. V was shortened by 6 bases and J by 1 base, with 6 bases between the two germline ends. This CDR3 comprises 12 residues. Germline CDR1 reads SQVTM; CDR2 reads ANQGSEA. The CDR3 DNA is TGCAGCGTCCGGTTGAACACCGGGGAGCTGTTTTTT. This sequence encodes CSVRLNTGELFF.

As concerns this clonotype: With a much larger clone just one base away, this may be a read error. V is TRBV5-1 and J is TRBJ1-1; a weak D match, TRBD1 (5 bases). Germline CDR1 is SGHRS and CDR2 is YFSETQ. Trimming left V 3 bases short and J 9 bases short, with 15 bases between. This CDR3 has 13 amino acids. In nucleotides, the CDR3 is TGCGCCAGCAGCTGGGGGGAGGAAACTAAAGCTTTCTTT. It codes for CASSWGEETKAFF. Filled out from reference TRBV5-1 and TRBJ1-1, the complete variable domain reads KAGVTQTPRYLIKTRGQQVTLSCSPISGHRSVSWYQQTPGQGLQFLFEYFSETQRNKGNFPGRFSGRQFSNSRSEMNVSTLELGDSALYLCASSWGEETKAFFGQGTRLTVV.

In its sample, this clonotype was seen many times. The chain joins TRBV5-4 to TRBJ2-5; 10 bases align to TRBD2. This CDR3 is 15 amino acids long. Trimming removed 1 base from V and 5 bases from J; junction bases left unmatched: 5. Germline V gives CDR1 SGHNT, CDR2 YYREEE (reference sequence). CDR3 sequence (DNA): TGTGCCAGCAGCTTGAGCGGGGGGGCCGGTGAGACCCAGTACTTC. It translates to CASSLSGGAGETQYF.

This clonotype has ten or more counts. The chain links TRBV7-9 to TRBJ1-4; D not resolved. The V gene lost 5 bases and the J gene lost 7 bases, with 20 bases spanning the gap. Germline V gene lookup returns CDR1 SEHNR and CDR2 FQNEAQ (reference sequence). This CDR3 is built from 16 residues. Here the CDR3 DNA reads TGTGCCAGCAGCCCCCAACGACTCGTGCCGGGTGAAAAACTGTTTTTT. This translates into CASSPQRLVPGEKLFF.

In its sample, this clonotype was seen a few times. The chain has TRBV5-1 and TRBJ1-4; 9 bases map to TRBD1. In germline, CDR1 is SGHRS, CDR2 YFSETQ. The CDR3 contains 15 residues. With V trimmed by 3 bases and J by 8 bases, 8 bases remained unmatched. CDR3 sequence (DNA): TGCGCCAGCAGCTGGGGTCGGACAGGGGACGAAAAACTGTTTTTT. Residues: CASSWGRTGDEKLFF.

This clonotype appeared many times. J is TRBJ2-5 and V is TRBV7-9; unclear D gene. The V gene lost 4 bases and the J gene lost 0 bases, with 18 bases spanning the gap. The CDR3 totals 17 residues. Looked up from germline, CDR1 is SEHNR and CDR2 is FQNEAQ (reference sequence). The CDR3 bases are TGTGCCAGCAGCTCTATCGGACGGAAATATTACCAAGAGACCCAGTACTTC. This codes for CASSSIGRKYYQETQYF.

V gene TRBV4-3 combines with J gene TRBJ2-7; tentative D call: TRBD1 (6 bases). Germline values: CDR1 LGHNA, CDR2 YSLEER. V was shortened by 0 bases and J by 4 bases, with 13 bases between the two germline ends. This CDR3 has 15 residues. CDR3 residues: CASSQEQGSEYEQYF. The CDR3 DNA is TGCGCCAGCAGCCAAGAGCAGGGGAGCGAGTACGAGCAGTACTTC.

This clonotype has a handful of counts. CDR3 coding DNA: TGTGCCAGCAGCTATAGCGGGAGGGTGGGAGATACGCAGTATTTT. Translated, it gives CASSYSGRVGDTQYF. The rearrangement joins TRBV7-6 to TRBJ2-3; 11 positions match TRBD2. Per germline, CDR1 SGHVS and CDR2 FNYEAQ. V lost 4 bases, J lost 5 bases, and 5 bases stayed unmatched. The CDR3 spans 15 residues. Drawing the rest from reference TRBV7-6 and TRBJ2-3, the complete variable domain is GAGVSQSPRYKVTKRGQDVALRCDPISGHVSLYWYRQALGQGPEFLTYFNYEAQQDKSGLPNDRFSAERPEGSISTLTIQRTEQRDSAMYRCASSYSGRVGDTQYFGPGTRLTVL.

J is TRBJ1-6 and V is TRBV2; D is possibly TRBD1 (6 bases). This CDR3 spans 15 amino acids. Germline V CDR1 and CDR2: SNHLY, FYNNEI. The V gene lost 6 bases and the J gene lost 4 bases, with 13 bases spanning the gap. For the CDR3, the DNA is TGTGCCAGCAGAGCCCGGACAGTTTATAATTCACCCCTCCACTTT. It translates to CASRARTVYNSPLHF.

The CDR3 DNA follows: TGTGCCAGCAGTTTCCCCCCGGGGCGGGGGGGCCCGAATGAGCAGTTCTTC. Encoded protein: CASSFPPGRGGPNEQFF. The rearrangement joins TRBV12-3 or TRBV12-4 to TRBJ2-1; TRBD2 matches 9 bases. V lost 3 bases and J lost 7; bases outside the gene matches: 13. This CDR3 is built from 17 residues.

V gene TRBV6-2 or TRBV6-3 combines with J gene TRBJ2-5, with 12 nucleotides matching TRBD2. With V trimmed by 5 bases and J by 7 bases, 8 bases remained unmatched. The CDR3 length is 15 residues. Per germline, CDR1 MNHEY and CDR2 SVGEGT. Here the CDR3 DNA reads TGTGCCAGCAGTCCTAGCGGGGGGGCGGGAGGGACCCAGTACTTC. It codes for CASSPSGGAGGTQYF.

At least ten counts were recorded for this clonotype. CDR3 DNA: TGCGCCAGCAGCCCGAGATCCGAGGCGAGCTGGGATACGCAGTATTTT. Protein: CASSPRSEASWDTQYF. The chain joins TRBV4-1 to TRBJ2-3; D gene uncertain. With 4 bases removed from V and 6 bases from J, the gap between germline ends came to 20 bases. Germline CDR1 and CDR2: MGHRA and YSYEKL. The CDR3 runs 16 residues.

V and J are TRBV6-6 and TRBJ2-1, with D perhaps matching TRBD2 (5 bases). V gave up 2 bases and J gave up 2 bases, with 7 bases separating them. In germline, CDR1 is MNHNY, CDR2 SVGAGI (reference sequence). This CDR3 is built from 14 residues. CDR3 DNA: TGTGCCAGCAGTTACGGGAGCCCCTACAATGAGCAGTTCTTC. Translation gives CASSYGSPYNEQFF.

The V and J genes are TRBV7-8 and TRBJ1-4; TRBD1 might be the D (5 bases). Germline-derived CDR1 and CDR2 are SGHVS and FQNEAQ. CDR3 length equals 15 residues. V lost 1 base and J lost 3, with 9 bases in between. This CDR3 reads CASSLVGRSNEKLFF. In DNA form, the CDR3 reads TGTGCCAGCAGCTTAGTGGGGCGGTCTAATGAAAAACTGTTTTTT.